The clone carrying this TCR beta chain came up a few times. The antigen remains unidentified. This sample stems from a study of T cell clonotyping in hematopoietic cell transplantation. The wider study: Recipients' pretransplant samples followed cytoreduction.

The sample's time point: recipient sample about 28 days before transplant, after cytoreduction. Blood collection times were about day -28 and days 30, 100, 180 posttransplant. Trimming at V came to 10 bases and at J to 4 bases, leaving 10 bases not matched to a gene. There are 14 residues in the CDR3. CDR1 is MNHNY and CDR2 is SVGAGI in the germline V gene (reference sequence). TCRdb's table, derived via immunoSEQ multiplex PCR, lists solely in-frame clones and lacks some. The table shows some 76,000 clones, with about 96% occurring only once. Study results and limitations: Graft donor and pretransplant recipient Inverse Simpson Index values predicted broader posttransplant TCR diversity. Few recipient clonotypes overlapped donors; over 97% were de novo at given depth.

The chain couples TRBV6-6 to TRBJ1-2; 9 bases are shared with TRBD1. This sequence originates from a woman aged 45 to 65 with acute myeloid leukemia. Some clones in this sample may be carry-over from other donors' samples. The starting material was peripheral blood mononuclear cells, obtained before stem cell transplant. DNA of the CDR3: TGTGCCATATACAAGGGACAGGGTGGCTATGGCTACACCTTC. Its translation is CAIYKGQGGYGYTF.